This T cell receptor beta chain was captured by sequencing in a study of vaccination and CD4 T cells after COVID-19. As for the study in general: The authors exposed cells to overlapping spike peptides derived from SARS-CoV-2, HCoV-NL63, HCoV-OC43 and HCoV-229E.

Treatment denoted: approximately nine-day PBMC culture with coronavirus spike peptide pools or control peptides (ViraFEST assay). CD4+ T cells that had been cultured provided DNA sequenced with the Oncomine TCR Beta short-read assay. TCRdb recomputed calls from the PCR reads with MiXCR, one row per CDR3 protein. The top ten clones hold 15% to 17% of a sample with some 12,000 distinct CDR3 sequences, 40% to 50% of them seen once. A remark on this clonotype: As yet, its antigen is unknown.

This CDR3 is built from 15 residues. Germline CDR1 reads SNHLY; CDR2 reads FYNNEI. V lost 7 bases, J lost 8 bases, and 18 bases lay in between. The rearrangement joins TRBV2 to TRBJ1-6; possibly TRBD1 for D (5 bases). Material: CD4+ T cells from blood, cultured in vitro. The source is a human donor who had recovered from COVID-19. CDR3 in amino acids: CASTSSGAIYSPLHF. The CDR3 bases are TGTGCCAGCACATCGTCCGGGGCCATCTATTCACCCCTCCACTTT.